This TCR beta chain was sequenced for a study of blood T cell repertoires in COVID-19. Study-level background: T cells, B-cell-depleted T cells, or PBMCs provided the cDNA or gDNA that served as material.

CDR3 size: 13 residues. V lost 5 bases to trimming and J lost 5 bases, with 11 bases between them. Germline V gene data show CDR1 as SGHRS and CDR2 as YFSETQ. As originally analysed: Amplification with reference gene primers provided the estimates of nucleated cell counts. The data were produced by immunoSEQ multiplex PCR, yet TCRdb's version contains in-frame clones alone and is incomplete. That table is the source of V, J and clone size, and D and trimming were worked out from the DNA. Of around 250,000 clones listed, around 90% are singletons. V usage is TRBV5-1 and J usage is TRBJ2-1; D ambiguous. Sequences were obtained from peripheral blood. The sequence derives from a woman aged 40 to 49 who had recovered from COVID-19. CDR3 residues: CASSLDTNNEQFF. In nucleotides, the CDR3 is TGCGCCAGCAGTTTAGACACGAACAATGAGCAGTTCTTC.